This is a list of T cell receptor beta chains from one sample in a study of metastatic and nonmetastatic thyroid tumors. TCRdb re-analyzed the PCR reads using MiXCR. The sample has 35,000 to 50,000 clones; 4% to 5% are singletons. Material for sequencing was blood. These receptors were obtained from a female donor with papillary thyroid cancer or a benign thyroid nodule (not recorded which). Some clones in this sample may be carry-over from other donors' samples. The CDR3 runs from the conserved cysteine through the conserved F or W. The D gene is left open where the match is weak. Only some rows state a clone size, as once, few, many or a class for expanded clones.

TRBV10-3	.	many	TRBJ1-3	CAISEFAGAAGNTIYF	TGTGCCATCAGTGAGTTTGCGGGGGCTGCGGGAAACACCATATATTTT
TRBV6-1	.	many	TRBJ1-5	CASSYGQYQPQHF	TGTGCCAGCAGTTATGGACAGTATCAGCCCCAGCATTTT
TRBV5-4	TRBD2	many	TRBJ2-7	CASSLGVAGENYEQYF	TGTGCCAGCAGCTTGGGGGTAGCGGGAGAGAACTACGAGCAGTACTTC
TRBV6-2/TRBV6-3	TRBD1	few	TRBJ1-2	CASRYRGANYGYTF	TGTGCCAGCAGATACAGGGGGGCTAACTATGGCTACACCTTC
TRBV30	TRBD1	.	TRBJ1-2	CASPDRALGYTF	TGTGCCTCACCGGACAGGGCGTTAGGCTACACCTTC
TRBV4-1	TRBD1	many	TRBJ2-7	CASSQAGGRSYEQYF	TGCGCCAGCAGCCAAGCAGGGGGCCGCTCCTACGAGCAGTACTTC
TRBV19	.	many	TRBJ2-7	CASGAGDSSYEQYF	TGTGCCAGTGGGGCGGGCGATAGCTCCTACGAGCAGTACTTC
TRBV20-1	TRBD2	many	TRBJ2-3	CSARIAGDTQYF	TGCAGTGCTAGGATAGCGGGGGATACGCAGTATTTT
TRBV19	.	many	TRBJ1-5	CASTLGGNQPQHF	TGTGCCAGTACCCTTGGGGGAAATCAGCCCCAGCATTTT
TRBV7-3	.	few	TRBJ2-2	CASSLRQAGAGELFF	TGTGCCAGCAGCTTAAGACAGGCCGGCGCCGGGGAGCTGTTTTTT
TRBV12-3/TRBV12-4	TRBD2	many	TRBJ2-1	CASLASGSGNEQFF	TGTGCCAGCTTGGCTAGCGGGAGTGGGAATGAGCAGTTCTTC
TRBV11-2	.	many	TRBJ1-6	CASSLVGRNNSPLHF	TGTGCCAGCAGCTTAGTGGGCAGGAATAATTCACCCCTCCACTTT
TRBV19	.	many	TRBJ2-1	CASSISRYNEQFF	TGTGCCAGTAGTATATCACGGTACAATGAGCAGTTCTTC
TRBV27	TRBD1	few	TRBJ1-1	CACAGKGARTEDFF	TGTGCCTGCGCAGGAAAGGGGGCGAGGACTGAAGATTTCTTT
TRBV5-5	TRBD2	.	TRBJ2-2	CASSLGGTRGSGELFF	TGTGCCAGCAGCTTGGGCGGGACTAGAGGTTCCGGGGAGCTGTTTTTT
TRBV19	.	few	TRBJ2-6	CASNDGYTGANVLTF	TGTGCCAGTAATGATGGATACACTGGGGCCAACGTCCTGACTTTC